This T cell receptor beta chain comes out of a study of T cell repertoires in cytomegalovirus infection. On the study more broadly: Recently identified HLA-C-restricted and well-studied HLA-B-restricted CMV epitopes were used. Through public TCR beta signatures, both CMV infection and matching HLA type were indicated. Study results and caveats: Adding up the frequency of public TCR beta families identified people who carried CMV plus the relevant HLA. There were HLA-C-restricted CMV-specific TCR beta clonotypes dominating the ex vivo response.

TCRdb reprocessed the reads via MiXCR and lists one record per CDR3 protein. Of fewer than 650,000 distinct CDR3 sequences in the sample, just under 40% were seen once. This clonotype was seen more than once but under ten times. Its matching antigen is unknown. V was cut by 5 bases and J by 4 bases, with 22 bases left in between. Germline V gene lookup returns CDR1 SGHTA and CDR2 FQGNSA. This CDR3 is 17 amino acids long. The sequence derives from a human donor in good health (CMV status not recorded). Some clones in this sample may be carry-over from other donors' samples. The specimen comprised cultured PBMCs, sampled from culture after CMV antigen stimulation. The V call is TRBV7-2, the J call TRBJ2-3, with D perhaps TRBD2 (7 bases). The DNA for the CDR3 is TGTGCCAGCAGCCTCAGCGTGGGGGGGCGTCGAGCAGATACGCAGTATTTT. Translation: CASSLSVGGRRADTQYF.